This T cell receptor beta chain was captured by sequencing in a study of cytomegalovirus exposure and HLA in healthy donors. Findings and caveats of the study: A link between a missense DCLRE1C variant and TCR beta V- and J-gene trimming emerged from a later analysis. Specificity of three CMV-associated chains for CMV antigens was verified in vitro. Most CMV-associated TCR beta chains appeared HLA-restricted in a later analysis. A list of around 150 TCR beta chains associated with cytomegalovirus was given.

Per germline, CDR1 SQVTM and CDR2 ANQGSEA. The CDR3 runs 15 residues. Trimming cost V 0 bases and J 6 bases; bases outside gene matches: 8. As for this clone: Its specificity is unknown.

The PCR employed 60 Vbeta primers together with 13 Jbeta primers. The method was immunoSEQ multiplex PCR; TCRdb's version includes in-frame clones alone and lacks a portion of them. The repertoire consists of about 90,000 clones, with around 64% occurring once and the leading ten covering around 2.3%. The chain has TRBV29-1 and TRBJ1-5; 7 positions match TRBD1. Sequencing input: PBMCs. The sequence was collected from a man in his thirties or forties in good health and CMV-seronegative. DNA for the CDR3: TGCAGCGTTGAAGACGAGGAAGGGGGCAGTCAGCCCCAGCATTTT. Amino acids: CSVEDEEGGSQPQHF.